The 21 T cell receptor beta chains given below trace back to one sample, sequenced in a study of blood T cells in healthy people across ages. Sample-barcoded 5' priming and a J-beta primer mix drove a second PCR of about 6 to 12 cycles. TCRdb reprocessed the 5' RACE reads with MiXCR, giving one entry per CDR3 protein. The sample has about 670,000 distinct CDR3 sequences, around 38% seen once. Sequences were obtained from blood. These receptors were collected from an elderly man in good health.

The table lists this clonotype with a count of one. V gene TRBV7-2 combines with J gene TRBJ2-3; D might be TRBD2 (7 bases). V lost 0 bases and J 2 bases, leaving 12 bases between the germline ends. There are 16 residues in the CDR3. Germline V gene sequence: CDR1 SGHTA, CDR2 FQGNSA. CDR3 protein: CASSLARGTTTDTQYF. The CDR3 DNA reads TGTGCCAGCAGCTTAGCGAGGGGGACTACCACAGATACGCAGTATTTT.

The chain employs TRBV6-2 or TRBV6-3 and TRBJ2-5; a weak D match, TRBD2 (5 bases). The CDR3 has 16 amino acids. Per germline, CDR1 MNHEY and CDR2 SVGEGT. Trimming shortened V by 7 bases and J by 11 bases, and 29 bases separated the two germline ends. Here the CDR3 reads CASIPVGDPRVHEQYF. Written as DNA, the CDR3 is TGTGCCAGCATCCCGGTTGGGGATCCGAGGGTCCATGAGCAGTACTTC.

This clonotype was seen repeatedly, ten times or more. The DNA of the CDR3 is TGTGCCAGCAGTTACGACAGATATGAGCAATCCGATACGCAGTATTTT. It translates to CASSYDRYEQSDTQYF. This chain links TRBV28 with TRBJ2-3, with a weak D call TRBD1 (5 bases). Per germline, CDR1 MDHEN and CDR2 SYDVKM. The CDR3 is 16 residues long. With 4 bases removed from V and 6 bases from J, the gap between germline ends came to 20 bases.

A note on this clonotype: With a much larger clone just one base away, this may be a read error. The V gene is TRBV3-1, the J gene TRBJ2-1; 7 bases agree with TRBD1. The CDR3 is 15 residues long. Looked up from germline, CDR1 is LGHDT and CDR2 is YNNKEL (reference sequence). The CDR3 spells CSSSPDRDAYNEQFF. The CDR3, as DNA: TGTTCCAGCAGCCCCGACAGGGACGCCTACAATGAGCAGTTCTTC.

V gene TRBV20-1 combines with J gene TRBJ2-4; the match to TRBD2 covers 11 bases. Germline CDR1 reads DFQATT; CDR2 reads SNEGSKA (reference sequence). CDR3 length: 17 residues. Trimming at V came to 1 base and at J to 13 bases, leaving 18 bases not matched to a gene. The CDR3 sequence: CSARVRGFGTSGNEQYF. CDR3 bases: TGCAGTGCTAGAGTCCGCGGGTTCGGGACTAGCGGTAATGAGCAGTACTTC.

The chain combines TRBV29-1 with TRBJ2-3, with TRBD2 matching 9 bases. The germline V gene has CDR1 SQVTM and CDR2 ANQGSEA. With V trimmed by 3 bases and J by 2 bases, 9 bases remained unmatched. The CDR3 has 16 amino acids. The CDR3 bases are TGCAGCGTTGAGTATGGGCTAGCGGGAAACACAGATACGCAGTATTTT. Amino acids: CSVEYGLAGNTDTQYF.

This clonotype has ten or more counts. The chain uses TRBV2 and TRBJ2-2; TRBD1 is a possible D gene (6 bases). CDR1 is SNHLY and CDR2 is FYNNEI in the germline V gene. The CDR3 consists of 14 residues. The germline V and J ends were trimmed by 6 bases and 0 bases, with 8 bases remaining between them. CDR3 sequence: CASRGGPNTGELFF. Here the CDR3 DNA reads TGTGCCAGCAGAGGGGGACCGAACACCGGGGAGCTGTTTTTT. The whole variable domain, remainder taken from reference TRBV2 and TRBJ2-2, is EPEVTQTPSHQVTQMGQEVILRCVPISNHLYFYWYRQILGQKVEFLVSFYNNEISEKSEIFDDQFSVERPDGSNFTLKIRSTKLEDSAMYFCASRGGPNTGELFFGEGSRLTVL.

This clonotype was recorded a few times. The chain recombines TRBV4-1 with TRBJ1-2; a weak D match, TRBD1 (5 bases). Germline-derived CDR1 and CDR2 are MGHRA and YSYEKL. Trimming removed 0 bases from V and 2 bases from J, with 10 bases in between. The CDR3 extends over 15 amino acids. CDR3: CASSQEGDSNYGYTF. The CDR3 DNA reads TGCGCCAGCAGCCAAGAAGGAGACAGCAACTATGGCTACACCTTC.

The chain recombines TRBV7-9 with TRBJ2-7, with TRBD2 matching over 11 bases. Losses at the gene ends were 7 bases for V and 7 bases for J; bases not matched to a gene: 12. Germline loops: CDR1 SEHNR, CDR2 FQNEAQ (reference sequence). CDR3 size: 15 residues. Here the CDR3 DNA reads TGTGCCAGCACCGCTACTAGCGGGAGCTACAATGAGCAGTACTTC. Its translation is CASTATSGSYNEQYF.

The CDR3 DNA is TGTGCCAGCAGCACCGGGCAGGACACTGAAGCTTTCTTT. It codes for CASSTGQDTEAFF. This rearrangement joins TRBV9 to TRBJ1-1, with unresolved D. CDR1 is SGDLS, CDR2 YYNGEE, per germline. Between the trimmed V and J ends, which lost 4 bases and 3 bases, there was a span of 10 bases. The CDR3 totals 13 residues.

This clonotype appeared once. The chain joins TRBV6-2 or TRBV6-3 to TRBJ1-6; no firm D call. Germline V CDR1 and CDR2: MNHEY, SVGEGT. Trimming took off 6 bases at V and 11 bases at J, with 8 bases between the two ends. CDR3 length: 11 amino acids. The CDR3 loop is CASSRGAPLHF. DNA for the CDR3: TGTGCCAGCAGCCGTGGGGCACCCCTCCACTTT.

This clonotype was seen a single time. The rearrangement uses TRBV27 and TRBJ2-7, with 11 bases identical to TRBD2. The CDR3 sequence is 20 residues long. Germline V gene lookup returns CDR1 MNHEY and CDR2 SMNVEV (reference sequence). J gave up 0 bases and V 0 bases, and 13 bases lay outside the gene matches. The CDR3 coding sequence is TGTGCCAGCAGTTTATCGACCAGGCCTAGCGGGGGGATGAGCTCCTACGAGCAGTACTTC. Translation gives CASSLSTRPSGGMSSYEQYF.

The chain combines TRBV5-6 with TRBJ2-1, with TRBD2 matching 7 bases. V shed 4 bases and J 4 bases; nucleotides not matched to a gene: 2. The CDR3 is made up of 13 amino acids. Germline V gene data show CDR1 as SGHDT and CDR2 as YYEEEE. In DNA, the CDR3 is TGTGCCAGCAGCGAGGGACTATACAATGAGCAGTTCTTC. This sequence encodes CASSEGLYNEQFF.

This clonotype has a handful of counts. For the CDR3, the DNA is TGTGCCAGCAGCCAAGGTATTAGCGCGGCAATGTACGAGCAGTACTTC. It translates to CASSQGISAAMYEQYF. This rearrangement joins TRBV3-1 to TRBJ2-7, with a possible D match to TRBD2 (5 bases). The V end lost 1 base, the J end lost 4 bases, and 17 bases lay between the germline ends. CDR1 is LGHDT and CDR2 is YNNKEL in the germline V gene (reference sequence). This CDR3 region has 16 residues.

The genes are TRBV5-6 and TRBJ2-4; TRBD2 matches at 9 bases. TRBJ2-7 matches the DNA end more closely, so the J call is doubtful. Germline CDR1 is SGHDT and CDR2 is YYEEEE. This CDR3 contains 15 residues. CDR3 residues: CASSLPSGRTYEQYF. In DNA form, the CDR3 reads TGTGCCAGCAGCTTGCCCAGCGGGAGGACCTACGAGCAGTACTTC.

This clonotype was recorded many times. The genes are TRBV21-1 and TRBJ2-7; no DNA check was done on the table's D call, TRBD1. TRBV21-1 is listed as a pseudogene. The CDR3 is 14 amino acids. CDR3 nucleotide sequence: TGTGCCAGCAGCAAGAAGGGGGCGGCAAACGAGCAGTACTTC. Its translation is CASSKKGAANEQYF.

The rearrangement links TRBV7-3 to TRBJ1-1, with D uncertain. The germline V gene has CDR1 SGHTA and CDR2 FQGTGA. The V and J ends lost 6 bases and 0 bases respectively, with 11 bases between them. There are 14 residues in the CDR3. This CDR3 reads CASRFLTVNTEAFF. The CDR3 DNA reads as TGTGCCAGCAGGTTTTTGACGGTGAACACTGAAGCTTTCTTT.

V is TRBV5-6 and J is TRBJ2-2, with D unclear. V was clipped by 5 bases and J by 0 bases, with 17 bases between them. This CDR3 region has 17 residues. Germline V gene lookup returns CDR1 SGHDT and CDR2 YYEEEE. CDR3 protein: CASRGPGLLANTGELFF. The CDR3 DNA is TGTGCCAGCAGAGGACCGGGTCTCCTAGCGAACACCGGGGAGCTGTTTTTT.

The genes are TRBV14 and TRBJ2-2, with 10 bases fitting TRBD1. The V gene end was trimmed by 4 bases and the J gene end by 1 base; junction bases not matched to a gene: 3. In germline, CDR1 is SGHDN, CDR2 FVKESK. This CDR3 spans 16 amino acids. DNA for the CDR3: TGTGCCAGCAGCCTCAGGACAGGGGGGAACACCGGGGAGCTGTTTTTT. Translating it yields CASSLRTGGNTGELFF. Looking up the rest from reference TRBV14 and TRBJ2-2 gives the full variable domain: EAGVTQFPSHSVIEKGQTVTLRCDPISGHDNLYWYRRVMGKEIKFLLHFVKESKQDESGMPNNRFLAERTGGTYSTLKVQPAELEDSGVYFCASSLRTGGNTGELFFGEGSRLTVL.

In regard to this clonotype: A much bigger clone sits one base away, suggesting this may be a read error. The V call is TRBV7-6, the J call TRBJ2-5; possible D gene TRBD1, 5 bases. Germline lookup yields CDR1 SGHVS and CDR2 FNYEAQ. The CDR3 loop spans 14 amino acids. V lost 5 bases to trimming and J lost 5 bases, with 15 bases between them. The CDR3 DNA follows: TGTGCCAGCAGCGAGAATGTAGGGGATGAGACCCAGTACTTC. This codes for CASSENVGDETQYF.

The rearrangement links TRBV6-2 or TRBV6-3 to TRBJ2-1, with TRBD1 matching 10 bases. Germline CDR1 MNHEY, CDR2 SVGEGT. The CDR3 runs to 15 residues. V trimming: 7 bases; J trimming: 13 bases; junction bases outside the gene matches: 16. The CDR3 nucleotides are TGTGCCAGCAACCCCGGGACAGGGGCCCGAGAGACCCAGTTCTTC. This translates into CASNPGTGARETQFF.